This T cell receptor (beta chain) was sequenced during a study of a mutant IDH1 vaccine in newly diagnosed glioma. Study-wide context: Earlier treatment was radiotherapy, temozolomide, or both, with most getting both.

As to time point: week 47, end of study. Mutant IDH1 20-mer peptide, at 300 ug, made up each vaccine dose, with topical imiquimod. This clone came up once. What it binds is unknown. This CDR3 region has 13 residues. Germline-derived CDR1 and CDR2 are SQVTM and ANQGSEA. With 3 bases removed from V and 7 bases from J, the gap between germline ends came to 13 bases. Profiled with immunoSEQ multiplex PCR; TCRdb holds only in-frame clones, not every one. Here the sample spans 45,000 to 65,000 clones, roughly 61% being singletons. The chain employs TRBV29-1 and TRBJ2-1; no reliable D call. This TCR was sampled from a man aged 40-49 years with glioma. Some clones in this sample may be carry-over from other donors' samples. The sequences come from peripheral blood mononuclear cells (PBMCs), collected from a glioma patient whose treatment included an IDH1 peptide vaccine. The CDR3 region is CSVDLGLGNEQFF. CDR3 nucleotides: TGCAGCGTTGACCTTGGGCTGGGGAATGAGCAGTTCTTC.